This T cell receptor beta chain was sequenced for a study of beta chain features in type 1 diabetes. The study's findings and limits: Insertions were fewer and deletions more numerous at VDJ junctions in type 1 diabetes patients.

The entirety of the isolated RNA underwent reverse transcription, so expressed TCRB transcripts were sequenced. Sequencing was performed with immunoSEQ multiplex PCR; in TCRdb, only in-frame clones are kept and a portion is missing. The sample carries a few hundred thousand clones, roughly 31% recorded once. Only one heparinised blood draw was taken per donor, and its volume averaged approximately 0.11 L. This clone has only a few counts. Its specificity is unknown. The sequence was obtained from a man aged 18-30 years in good health. Sequenced material: naive CD4+ T cells from blood.

The CDR3 is CASSLIRVNTEAFF. CDR3 bases: TGTGCCAGCAGTTTGATCAGGGTGAACACTGAAGCTTTCTTT. The chain recombines TRBV6-6 with TRBJ1-1; a possible D gene is TRBD1 (5 bases). CDR3 length equals 14 residues. The germline V and J ends were trimmed by 4 bases and 0 bases, with 9 bases remaining between them. The germline V gene has CDR1 MNHNY and CDR2 SVGAGI (reference sequence).